A single sample gave rise to the 20 T cell receptor beta chains below, sequenced in a study of OX40 agonist ivuxolimab in advanced cancers. Clones were read by immunoSEQ multiplex PCR, and TCRdb kept only the in-frame ones, dropping some. The repertoire has about 82,000 clones, about 90% of them found once; the top ten carry roughly 8.6%. This specimen was CD4+ or CD8+ T cells sorted from blood, taken in a trial of the OX40 agonist ivuxolimab. These receptor sequences come from an adult with an advanced solid tumor such as melanoma, head and neck, liver or kidney cancer.

V usage is TRBV2 and J usage is TRBJ2-5; D might be TRBD2 (5 bases). Between the trimmed V and J ends, which lost 3 bases and 3 bases, there was a span of 11 bases. The CDR3 extends over 14 amino acids. Germline CDR1 SNHLY, CDR2 FYNNEI. CDR3 bases: TGTGCCAGCAGTGATATTGGACTTAAAGAGACCCAGTACTTC. It translates to CASSDIGLKETQYF.

The J gene is TRBJ2-1, the V gene TRBV18, with TRBD1 matching 7 bases. The V segment lost 8 bases and the J segment 7 bases; nucleotides outside the gene matches: 8. This CDR3 is 13 amino acids long. Germline CDR1 KGHSH, CDR2 LQKENI. CDR3 sequence reads: CASDPGQPNEQFF. CDR3 coding DNA: TGTGCCAGCGACCCGGGACAGCCGAATGAGCAGTTCTTC.

This rearrangement joins TRBV27 to TRBJ2-7; D may be TRBD2 (5 bases). The CDR3 is 15 residues long. V was shortened by 3 bases and J by 1 base, with 13 bases between the two germline ends. Germline V CDR1 and CDR2: MNHEY, SMNVEV (reference sequence). CDR3 in amino acids: CASSFARGPSYEQYF. The CDR3 nucleotides are TGTGCCAGCAGTTTTGCCCGCGGGCCATCCTACGAGCAGTACTTC.

J is TRBJ2-7 and V is TRBV7-9; 7 nucleotides match TRBD1. Germline CDR1 and CDR2: SEHNR and FQNEAQ (reference sequence). This CDR3 region has 12 residues. J lost 6 bases, V lost 4 bases, and 3 bases had no gene match. The CDR3 reads CASSSQGFEQYF. The CDR3 DNA is TGTGCCAGCAGCTCACAGGGGTTCGAGCAGTACTTC.

The chain combines TRBV13 with TRBJ1-2; TRBD1 might be the D (6 bases). There are 18 residues in the CDR3. V shed 1 base and J shed 3 bases, with 21 bases lying between them. Per germline, CDR1 PRHDT and CDR2 FYEKMQ (reference sequence). The CDR3 reads CASSLVTEGDILDYGYTF. In DNA form, the CDR3 reads TGTGCCAGCAGCTTAGTCACGGAGGGGGACATTCTGGACTATGGCTACACCTTC.

The V call is TRBV4-3, the J call TRBJ2-7; possibly TRBD2 for D (6 bases). This CDR3 has 14 amino acids. CDR1 is LGHNA, CDR2 YSLEER, per germline. V was trimmed by 0 bases and J by 6 bases, leaving 12 bases between them. CDR3 sequence reads: CASSQEYRGGEQYF. CDR3 nucleotides: TGCGCCAGCAGCCAAGAGTATCGGGGAGGCGAGCAGTACTTC.

CDR3 residues: CASSETRAGGYTF. The DNA of the CDR3 is TGTGCCAGCAGTGAAACAAGGGCGGGTGGCTACACCTTC. The genes are TRBV6-1 and TRBJ1-2; D is unresolved. The CDR3 is 13 residues long. V shed 2 bases and J shed 7 bases, with 11 bases lying between them. The germline gives CDR1 MNHNS, CDR2 SASEGT.

This chain links TRBV9 with TRBJ2-7; the D gene could be TRBD1 or TRBD2 (7 bases each). The CDR3 spans 15 residues. Germline CDR1 reads SGDLS; CDR2 reads YYNGEE. The V gene lost 4 bases and the J gene lost 3 bases, with 17 bases spanning the gap. As DNA, the CDR3 is TGTGCCAGCAGCCCCCAGGGGGGGGCTAACTACGAGCAGTACTTC. Its protein is CASSPQGGANYEQYF.

The chain uses TRBV29-1 and TRBJ1-2; D unclear. V gave up 7 bases and J gave up 0 bases, with 27 bases separating them. The CDR3 spans 18 residues. From germline, CDR1 is SQVTM and CDR2 ANQGSEA. The CDR3 reads CSAQKVDTLKKPNYGYTF. CDR3 DNA: TGCAGCGCCCAGAAGGTCGATACACTTAAAAAGCCTAACTATGGCTACACCTTC.

V and J are TRBV11-2 and TRBJ2-3, with D uncertain. The germline V gene encodes CDR1 SGHAT and CDR2 FQNNGV. The V end lost 4 bases, the J end lost 0 bases, and 5 bases lay between the germline ends. This CDR3 has 13 residues. In nucleotides, the CDR3 is TGTGCCAGCAGCTGGGCGAGCACAGATACGCAGTATTTT. Amino acid sequence: CASSWASTDTQYF.

The chain joins TRBV13 to TRBJ2-1, with TRBD2 as a possible D gene (5 bases). There are 14 residues in the CDR3. Germline V gene data show CDR1 as PRHDT and CDR2 as FYEKMQ (reference sequence). V shed 2 bases and J shed 0 bases, with 5 bases lying between them. The CDR3 loop reads CASSLTSSYNEQFF. Written as DNA, the CDR3 is TGTGCCAGCAGCTTAACTAGCTCCTACAATGAGCAGTTCTTC.

The V call is TRBV5-6, the J call TRBJ2-1; D is perhaps TRBD1 (5 bases). Germline V gives CDR1 SGHDT, CDR2 YYEEEE. V lost 0 bases, J lost 4 bases, and 14 bases lay in between. CDR3 length: 16 residues. The CDR3 is CASSLAATTGYNEQFF. The CDR3 DNA reads TGTGCCAGCAGCTTGGCGGCCACAACAGGATACAATGAGCAGTTCTTC.

This chain connects TRBV7-9 to TRBJ2-3; a weak D match, TRBD2 (5 bases). The length of the CDR3 is 12 residues. Germline loops: CDR1 SEHNR, CDR2 FQNEAQ (reference sequence). V was clipped by 6 bases and J by 14 bases, with 18 bases between them. The CDR3 sequence is CASRDGRPEGYF. The CDR3 coding sequence is TGTGCCAGCAGGGATGGGCGGCCCGAGGGGTATTTT.

This clone has only a few counts. J is TRBJ2-7 and V is TRBV7-9, with TRBD1 as a possible D gene (6 bases). Germline V gives CDR1 SEHNR, CDR2 FQNEAQ (reference sequence). The CDR3 totals 12 residues. The ends were cut back, 9 bases at V and 3 bases at J, with 12 bases in the middle. The CDR3 DNA follows: TGTGCCAGTGAGGGGGTGAGCTACGAGCAGTACTTC. This sequence encodes CASEGVSYEQYF.

The chain combines TRBV2 with TRBJ2-7; TRBD2 matches at 7 bases. This CDR3 has 16 residues. J lost 0 bases, V lost 8 bases, and 13 bases had no gene match. Germline lookup yields CDR1 SNHLY and CDR2 FYNNEI. The CDR3 sequence is CASRTSDHNRSYEQYF. The CDR3 nucleotides are TGTGCCAGCCGAACTAGCGACCACAATCGCTCCTACGAGCAGTACTTC.

The gene calls are TRBV6-5 and TRBJ2-7; 7 nucleotides agree with TRBD2. V shed 3 bases and J 6 bases; nucleotides not matched to a gene: 2. There are 12 residues in the CDR3. Per germline, CDR1 MNHEY and CDR2 SVGAGI. The DNA for the CDR3 is TGTGCCAGCAGTTATGGGGAGGGCGAGCAGTACTTC. This encodes CASSYGEGEQYF.

This chain joins TRBV5-4 and TRBJ1-6; 7 positions agree with TRBD1. V lost 4 bases and J lost 7; bases outside the gene matches: 5. CDR3 size: 14 residues. CDR1 is SGHNT and CDR2 is YYREEE in the germline V gene (reference sequence). CDR3 amino acids: CASSATGQNSPLHF. The CDR3 region has the DNA TGTGCCAGCAGCGCGACAGGGCAAAATTCACCCCTCCACTTT.

The CDR3 sequence: CASSGGYSATNEKLFF. The CDR3 DNA sequence: TGTGCCAGCAGCGGCGGTTATTCTGCAACTAATGAAAAACTGTTTTTT. V and J are TRBV9 and TRBJ1-4, with no clear D. Germline V lookup: CDR1 SGDLS, CDR2 YYNGEE. Trimming pared 3 bases from V and 0 bases from J, leaving 12 bases between. The CDR3 is 16 amino acids.

CDR3 coding DNA: TGTGCTAGTGGGTTTGGTATTCCTTACGAGCAGTACTTC. Its protein is CASGFGIPYEQYF. This chain connects TRBV12-5 to TRBJ2-7; D uncertain. The CDR3 runs to 13 residues. V was pared by 6 bases and J by 4 bases, with 13 bases between. Germline loops: CDR1 LGHNT, CDR2 FRNRAP.

V and J are TRBV4-1 and TRBJ1-6; 9 positions agree with TRBD1. Trimming took 3 bases from V and 9 from J; bases not matched to a gene: 9. CDR1 MGHRA and CDR2 YSYEKL come from the germline V gene. CDR3 size: 16 residues. The CDR3 coding sequence is TGCGCCAGCAGCCATGGTACCGGGACAGGGTCTTCACCCCTCCACTTT. Translating it yields CASSHGTGTGSSPLHF.